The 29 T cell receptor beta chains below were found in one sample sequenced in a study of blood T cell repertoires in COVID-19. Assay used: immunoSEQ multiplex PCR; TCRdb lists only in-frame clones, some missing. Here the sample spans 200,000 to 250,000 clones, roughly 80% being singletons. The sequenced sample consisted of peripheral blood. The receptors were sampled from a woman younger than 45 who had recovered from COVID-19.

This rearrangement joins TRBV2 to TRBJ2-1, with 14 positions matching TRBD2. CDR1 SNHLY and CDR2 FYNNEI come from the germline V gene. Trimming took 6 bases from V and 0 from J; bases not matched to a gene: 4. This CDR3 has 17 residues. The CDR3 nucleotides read TGTGCCAGCAGAGGGGGGACTAGCGGGAGCTCCTACAATGAGCAGTTCTTC. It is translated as CASRGGTSGSSYNEQFF.

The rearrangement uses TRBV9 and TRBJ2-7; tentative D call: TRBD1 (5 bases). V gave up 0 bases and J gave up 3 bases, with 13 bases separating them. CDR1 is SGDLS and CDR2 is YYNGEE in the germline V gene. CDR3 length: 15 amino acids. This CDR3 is CASSVGDSQSYEQYF. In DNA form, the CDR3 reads TGTGCCAGCAGCGTAGGAGACAGTCAGAGCTACGAGCAGTACTTC.

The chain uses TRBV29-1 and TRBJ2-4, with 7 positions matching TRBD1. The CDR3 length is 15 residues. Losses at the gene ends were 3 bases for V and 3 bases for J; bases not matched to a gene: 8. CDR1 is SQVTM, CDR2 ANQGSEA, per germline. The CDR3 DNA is TGCAGCGTTGAGGTCTACGGGGACAGCAAAAACATTCAGTACTTC. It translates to CSVEVYGDSKNIQYF.

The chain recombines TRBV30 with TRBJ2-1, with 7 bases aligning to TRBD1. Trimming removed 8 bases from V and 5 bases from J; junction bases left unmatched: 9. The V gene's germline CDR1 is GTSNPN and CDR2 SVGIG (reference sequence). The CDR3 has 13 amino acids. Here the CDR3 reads CARVRTGHNEQFF. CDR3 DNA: TGTGCCCGGGTGCGGACAGGACACAATGAGCAGTTCTTC.

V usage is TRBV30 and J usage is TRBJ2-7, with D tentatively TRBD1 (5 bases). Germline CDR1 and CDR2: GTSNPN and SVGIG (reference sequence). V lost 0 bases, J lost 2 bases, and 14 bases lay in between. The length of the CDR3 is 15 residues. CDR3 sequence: CAWSVPRERTYEQYF. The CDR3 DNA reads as TGTGCCTGGAGTGTACCCAGGGAACGCACCTACGAGCAGTACTTC. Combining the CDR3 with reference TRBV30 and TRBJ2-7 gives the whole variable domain SQTIHQWPATLVQPVGSPLSLECTVEGTSNPNLYWYRQAAGRGLQLLFYSVGIGQISSEVPQNLSASRPQDRQFILSSKKLLLSDSGFYLCAWSVPRERTYEQYFGPGTRLTVT.

DNA for the CDR3: TGTGCCAGCAGACCAGAGGAGCCCTATGGCTACACCTTC. Its protein product is CASRPEEPYGYTF. V is TRBV5-5 and J is TRBJ1-2; D gene unclear. V lost 5 bases and J 4 bases, leaving 12 bases between the germline ends. Germline V gives CDR1 SGHKS, CDR2 YYEKEE (reference sequence). The CDR3 has 13 residues.

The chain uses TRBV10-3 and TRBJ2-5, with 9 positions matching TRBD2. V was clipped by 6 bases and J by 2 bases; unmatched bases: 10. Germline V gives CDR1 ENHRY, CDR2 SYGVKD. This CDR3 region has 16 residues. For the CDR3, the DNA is TGTGCCATCAGCAACATAGCGGGAGCAGGTCAAGAGACCCAGTACTTC. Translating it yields CAISNIAGAGQETQYF.

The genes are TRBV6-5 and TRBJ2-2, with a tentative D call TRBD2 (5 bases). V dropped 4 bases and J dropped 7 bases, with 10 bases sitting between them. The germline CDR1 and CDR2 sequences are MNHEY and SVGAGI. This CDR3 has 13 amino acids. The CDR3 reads CASSSRGVGELFF. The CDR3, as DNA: TGTGCCAGCAGTTCCCGGGGAGTCGGGGAGCTGTTTTTT.

Here the CDR3 reads CAWSQAGDTQYF. The CDR3 DNA is TGTGCCTGGAGCCAGGCCGGAGATACGCAGTATTTT. The chain links TRBV30 to TRBJ2-3, with unresolved D. Trimming shortened V by 3 bases and J by 5 bases, and 9 bases separated the two germline ends. Germline values: CDR1 GTSNPN, CDR2 SVGIG (reference sequence). The CDR3 extends over 12 amino acids.

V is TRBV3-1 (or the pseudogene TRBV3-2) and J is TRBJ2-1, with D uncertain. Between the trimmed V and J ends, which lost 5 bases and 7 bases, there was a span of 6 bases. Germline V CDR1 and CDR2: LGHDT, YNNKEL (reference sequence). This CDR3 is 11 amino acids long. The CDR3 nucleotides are TGTGCCAGCAGCAACCAGAATGAGCAGTTCTTC. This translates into CASSNQNEQFF.

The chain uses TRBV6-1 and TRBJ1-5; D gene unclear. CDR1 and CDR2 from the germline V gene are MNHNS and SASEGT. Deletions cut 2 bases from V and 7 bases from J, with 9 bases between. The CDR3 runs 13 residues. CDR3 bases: TGTGCCAGCAGTGAAAGCTTGCGGCAGCCCCAGCATTTT. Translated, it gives CASSESLRQPQHF.

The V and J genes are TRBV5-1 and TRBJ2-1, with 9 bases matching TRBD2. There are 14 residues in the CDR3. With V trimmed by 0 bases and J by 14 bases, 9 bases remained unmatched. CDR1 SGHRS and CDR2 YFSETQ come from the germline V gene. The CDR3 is CASSLEGLAGLEFF. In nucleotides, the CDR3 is TGCGCCAGCAGCTTGGAAGGGCTAGCGGGACTGGAGTTCTTC.

CDR3 amino acids: CASSWRGYEQYF. For the CDR3, the DNA is TGTGCCAGCAGTTGGAGAGGCTACGAGCAGTACTTC. This chain links TRBV28 with TRBJ2-7; no reliable D call. The V gene lost 4 bases and the J gene lost 3 bases, with 7 bases spanning the gap. CDR1 MDHEN and CDR2 SYDVKM come from the germline V gene. The CDR3 runs to 12 residues.

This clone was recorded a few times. In nucleotides, the CDR3 is TGTGCCAGCAGCCCCCCCTGGGCTTCCTACGAGCAGTACTTC. Translation: CASSPPWASYEQYF. The chain carries TRBV16 and TRBJ2-7; no firm D call. The germline gives CDR1 KGHSY, CDR2 FQNENV. V lost 4 bases, J lost 1 base, and 11 bases lay in between. This CDR3 region has 14 residues.

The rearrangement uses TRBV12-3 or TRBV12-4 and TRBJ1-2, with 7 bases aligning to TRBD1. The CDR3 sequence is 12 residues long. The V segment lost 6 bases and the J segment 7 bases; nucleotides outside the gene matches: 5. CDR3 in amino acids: CASSKGQFGYTF. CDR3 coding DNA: TGTGCCAGCAGCAAGGGACAGTTTGGCTACACCTTC.

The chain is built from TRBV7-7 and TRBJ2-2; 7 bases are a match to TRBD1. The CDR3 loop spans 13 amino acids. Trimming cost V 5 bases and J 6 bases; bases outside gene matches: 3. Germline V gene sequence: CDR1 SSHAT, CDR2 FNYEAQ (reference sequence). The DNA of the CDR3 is TGTGCCAGCAGCGAAGGGACAGCCGGGGAGCTGTTTTTT. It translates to CASSEGTAGELFF. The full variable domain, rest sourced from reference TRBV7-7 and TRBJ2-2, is GAGVSQSPRYKVTKRGQDVTLRCDPISSHATLYWYQQALGQGPEFLTYFNYEAQPDKSGLPSDRFSAERPEGSISTLTIQRTEQRDSAMYRCASSEGTAGELFFGEGSRLTVL.

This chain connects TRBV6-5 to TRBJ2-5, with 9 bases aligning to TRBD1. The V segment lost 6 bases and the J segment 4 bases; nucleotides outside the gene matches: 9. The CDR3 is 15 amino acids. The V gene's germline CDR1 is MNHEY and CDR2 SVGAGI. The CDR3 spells CASRGTGQGGETQYF. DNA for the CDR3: TGTGCCAGCAGGGGCACGGGACAGGGAGGAGAGACCCAGTACTTC.

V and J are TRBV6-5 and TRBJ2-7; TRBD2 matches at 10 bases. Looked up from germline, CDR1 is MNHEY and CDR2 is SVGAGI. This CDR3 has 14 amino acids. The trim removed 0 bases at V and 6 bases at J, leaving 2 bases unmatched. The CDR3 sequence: CASSYSGLAREQYF. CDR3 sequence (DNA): TGTGCCAGCAGTTACTCGGGACTAGCGCGCGAGCAGTACTTC.

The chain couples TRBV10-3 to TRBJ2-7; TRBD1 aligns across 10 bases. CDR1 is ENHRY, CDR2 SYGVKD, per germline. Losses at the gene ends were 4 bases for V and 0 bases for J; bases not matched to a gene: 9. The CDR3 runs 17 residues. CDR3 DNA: TGTGCCATCAGTGCGCCGCGGGGACAGGGGACCTCCTACGAGCAGTACTTC. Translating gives CAISAPRGQGTSYEQYF.

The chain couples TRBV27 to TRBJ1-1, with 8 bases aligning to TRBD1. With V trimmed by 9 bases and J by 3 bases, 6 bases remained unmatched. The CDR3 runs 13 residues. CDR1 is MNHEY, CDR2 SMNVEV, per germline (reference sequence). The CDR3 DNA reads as TGTGCCAGGCTCGAGGACAGGGACACTGAAGCTTTCTTT. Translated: CARLEDRDTEAFF.

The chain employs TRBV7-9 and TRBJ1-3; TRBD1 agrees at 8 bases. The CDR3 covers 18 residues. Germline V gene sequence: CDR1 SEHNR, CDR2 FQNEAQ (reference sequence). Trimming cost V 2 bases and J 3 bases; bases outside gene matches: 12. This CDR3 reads CASSLIWQDRVIGNTIYF. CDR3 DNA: TGTGCCAGCAGCTTAATCTGGCAGGACAGGGTCATTGGAAACACCATATATTTT.

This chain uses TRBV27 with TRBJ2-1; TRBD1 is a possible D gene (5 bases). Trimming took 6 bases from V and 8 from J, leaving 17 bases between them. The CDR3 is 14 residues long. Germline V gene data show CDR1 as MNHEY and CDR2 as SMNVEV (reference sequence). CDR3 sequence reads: CASRKQGFIDEQFF. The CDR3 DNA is TGTGCCAGCAGGAAGCAGGGCTTTATAGATGAGCAGTTCTTC.

This CDR3 is CASSPPGPGENTEAFF. The CDR3, as DNA: TGTGCCAGCAGCCCACCGGGGCCGGGGGAGAACACTGAAGCTTTCTTT. The rearrangement joins TRBV7-9 to TRBJ1-1, with D perhaps TRBD1 (5 bases). Germline loops: CDR1 SEHNR, CDR2 FQNEAQ (reference sequence). The CDR3 has 16 amino acids. Trimming stripped 5 bases from V and 1 base from J, with 17 bases between.

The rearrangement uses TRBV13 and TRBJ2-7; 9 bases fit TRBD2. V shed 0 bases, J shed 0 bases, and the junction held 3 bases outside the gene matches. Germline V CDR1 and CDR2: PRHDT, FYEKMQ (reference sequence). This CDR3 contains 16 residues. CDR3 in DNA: TGTGCCAGCAGCTTAGGCCTAGCGGGGTTCTCCTACGAGCAGTACTTC. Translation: CASSLGLAGFSYEQYF.

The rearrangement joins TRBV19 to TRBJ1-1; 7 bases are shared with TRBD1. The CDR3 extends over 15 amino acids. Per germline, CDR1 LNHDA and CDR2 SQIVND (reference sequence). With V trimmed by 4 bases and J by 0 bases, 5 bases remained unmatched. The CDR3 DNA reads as TGTGCCAGTAGTAGAGGACAGGTTATGAACACTGAAGCTTTCTTT. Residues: CASSRGQVMNTEAFF.

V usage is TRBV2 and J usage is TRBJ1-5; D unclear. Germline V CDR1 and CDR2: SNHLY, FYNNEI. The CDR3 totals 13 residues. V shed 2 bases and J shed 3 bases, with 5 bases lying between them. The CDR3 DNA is TGTGCCAGCAGTGAACGGTACAATCAGCCCCAGCATTTT. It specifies CASSERYNQPQHF.

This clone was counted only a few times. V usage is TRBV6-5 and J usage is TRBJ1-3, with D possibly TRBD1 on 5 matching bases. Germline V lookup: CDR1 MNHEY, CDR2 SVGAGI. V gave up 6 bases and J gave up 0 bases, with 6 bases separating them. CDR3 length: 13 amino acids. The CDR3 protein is CASRGPSGNTIYF. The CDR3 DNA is TGTGCCAGCAGGGGGCCCTCTGGAAACACCATATATTTT.

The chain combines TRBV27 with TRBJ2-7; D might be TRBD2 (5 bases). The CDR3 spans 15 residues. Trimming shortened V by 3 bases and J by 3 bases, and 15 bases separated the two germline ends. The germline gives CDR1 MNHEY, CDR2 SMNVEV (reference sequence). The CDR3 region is CASSFRTGVGYEQYF. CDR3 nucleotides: TGTGCCAGCAGTTTTCGAACCGGGGTGGGCTACGAGCAGTACTTC.

In nucleotides, the CDR3 is TGTGCCAGCAGTTTGACGACAGCTAGCTCCTATAATTCACCCCTCCACTTT. Its translation: CASSLTTASSYNSPLHF. This chain joins TRBV28 and TRBJ1-6, with D possibly matching TRBD1 (5 bases). CDR1 is MDHEN, CDR2 SYDVKM, per germline. This CDR3 is 17 amino acids long. V lost 3 bases, J lost 0 bases, and 12 bases lay in between. Variable domain in full (rest from reference TRBV28 and TRBJ1-6): DVKVTQSSRYLVKRTGEKVFLECVQDMDHENMFWYRQDPGLGLRLIYFSYDVKMKEKGDIPEGYSVSREKKERFSLILESASTNQTSMYLCASSLTTASSYNSPLHFGNGTRLTVT.